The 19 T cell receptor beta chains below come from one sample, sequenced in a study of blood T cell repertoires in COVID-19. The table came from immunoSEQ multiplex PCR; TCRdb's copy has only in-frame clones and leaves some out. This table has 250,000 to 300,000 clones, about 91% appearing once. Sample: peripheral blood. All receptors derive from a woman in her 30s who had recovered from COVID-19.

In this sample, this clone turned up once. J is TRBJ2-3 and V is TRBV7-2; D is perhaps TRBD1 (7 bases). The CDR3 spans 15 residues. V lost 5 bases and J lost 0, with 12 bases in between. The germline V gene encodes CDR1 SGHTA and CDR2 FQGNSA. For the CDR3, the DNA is TGTGCCAGCAGCAGGAGGGGGCTTAGCACAGATACGCAGTATTTT. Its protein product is CASSRRGLSTDTQYF. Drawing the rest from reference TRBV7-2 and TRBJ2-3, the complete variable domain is GAGVSQSPSNKVTEKGKDVELRCDPISGHTALYWYRQSLGQGLEFLIYFQGNSAPDKSGLPSDRFSAERTGGSVSTLTIQRTQQEDSAVYLCASSRRGLSTDTQYFGPGTRLTVL.

DNA for the CDR3: TGTGCCAGCAGCCCGCAGGAGAACACCGGGGAGCTGTTTTTT. It codes for CASSPQENTGELFF. The chain is built from TRBV7-2 and TRBJ2-2; no clear D gene. Germline values: CDR1 SGHTA, CDR2 FQGNSA. V lost 5 bases, J lost 1 base, and 8 bases lay in between. The CDR3 spans 14 residues.

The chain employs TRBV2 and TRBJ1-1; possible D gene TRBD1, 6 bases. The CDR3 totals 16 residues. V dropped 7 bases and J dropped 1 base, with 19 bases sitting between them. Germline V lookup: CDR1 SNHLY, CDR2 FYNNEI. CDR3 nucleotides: TGTGCCAGCAACCGCCCTGGACAGCCCCCGAACACTGAAGCTTTCTTT. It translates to CASNRPGQPPNTEAFF. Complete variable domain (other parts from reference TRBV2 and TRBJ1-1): EPEVTQTPSHQVTQMGQEVILRCVPISNHLYFYWYRQILGQKVEFLVSFYNNEISEKSEIFDDQFSVERPDGSNFTLKIRSTKLEDSAMYFCASNRPGQPPNTEAFFGQGTRLTVV.

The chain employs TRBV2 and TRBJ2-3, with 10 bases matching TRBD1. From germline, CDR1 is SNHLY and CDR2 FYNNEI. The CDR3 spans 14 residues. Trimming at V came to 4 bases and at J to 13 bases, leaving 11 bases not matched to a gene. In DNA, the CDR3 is TGTGCCAGCAGTGCTGGGACAGGGGATTTTGTAGAGTATTTT. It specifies CASSAGTGDFVEYF.

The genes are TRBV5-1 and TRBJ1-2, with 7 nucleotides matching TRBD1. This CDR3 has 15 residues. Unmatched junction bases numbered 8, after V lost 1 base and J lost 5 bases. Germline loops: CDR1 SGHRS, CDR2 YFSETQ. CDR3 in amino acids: CASSLFSGTDYGYTF. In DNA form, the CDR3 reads TGCGCCAGCAGCTTGTTCTCCGGGACAGATTATGGCTACACCTTC.

For the CDR3, the DNA is TGTGCCATCAGTGAGCCCGGACAGGGAACCGGGGAGCTGTTTTTT. Amino acid sequence: CAISEPGQGTGELFF. The chain has TRBV10-3 and TRBJ2-2; TRBD1 matches at 8 bases. This CDR3 is 15 amino acids long. Trimming cost V 2 bases and J 5 bases; bases outside gene matches: 4. Germline CDR1 ENHRY, CDR2 SYGVKD.

The chain's CDR3 is CASSRGRSTGELFF. In nucleotides, the CDR3 is TGTGCCAGCAGTAGGGGGCGAAGCACCGGGGAGCTGTTTTTT. This chain uses TRBV11-3 with TRBJ2-2, with TRBD1 identical over 7 bases. The CDR3 is made up of 14 amino acids. Germline trimming cut 6 bases from V and 4 bases from J; bases unmatched to any gene: 5. CDR1 SGHNT and CDR2 YENEEA come from the germline V gene.

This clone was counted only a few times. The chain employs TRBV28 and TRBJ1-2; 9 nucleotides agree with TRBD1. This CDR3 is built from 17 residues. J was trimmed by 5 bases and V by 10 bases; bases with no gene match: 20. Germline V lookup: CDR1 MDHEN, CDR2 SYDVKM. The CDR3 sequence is CATTGGGQGFAGYGYTF. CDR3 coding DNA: TGTGCCACCACAGGAGGGGGACAGGGTTTCGCTGGTTATGGCTACACCTTC.

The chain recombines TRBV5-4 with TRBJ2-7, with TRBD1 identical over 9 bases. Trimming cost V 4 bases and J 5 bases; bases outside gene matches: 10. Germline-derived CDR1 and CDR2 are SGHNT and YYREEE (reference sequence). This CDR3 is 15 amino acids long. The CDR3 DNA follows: TGTGCCAGCAGCCGTCCGGGACAGGGATTCCACGAGCAGTACTTC. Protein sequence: CASSRPGQGFHEQYF.

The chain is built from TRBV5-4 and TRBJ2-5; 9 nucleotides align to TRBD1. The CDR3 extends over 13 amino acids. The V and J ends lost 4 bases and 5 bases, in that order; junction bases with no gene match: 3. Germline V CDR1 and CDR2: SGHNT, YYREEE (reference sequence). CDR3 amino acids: CASSLDRGETQYF. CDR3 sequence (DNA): TGTGCCAGCAGCCTTGACAGGGGGGAGACCCAGTACTTC.

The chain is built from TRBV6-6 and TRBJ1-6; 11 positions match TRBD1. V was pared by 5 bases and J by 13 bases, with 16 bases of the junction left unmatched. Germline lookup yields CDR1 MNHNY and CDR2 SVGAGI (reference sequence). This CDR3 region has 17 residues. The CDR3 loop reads CASSRRDRGAVFAPLHF. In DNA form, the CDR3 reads TGTGCCAGCAGTCGCCGGGACAGGGGGGCCGTTTTTGCTCCCCTCCACTTT.

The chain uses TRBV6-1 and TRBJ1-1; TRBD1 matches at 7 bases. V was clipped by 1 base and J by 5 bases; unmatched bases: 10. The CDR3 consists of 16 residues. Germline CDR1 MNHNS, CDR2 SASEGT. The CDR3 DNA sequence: TGTGCCAGCAGTGAAGGCCCTATAGGGGGCGGGACTGAAGCTTTCTTT. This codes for CASSEGPIGGGTEAFF.

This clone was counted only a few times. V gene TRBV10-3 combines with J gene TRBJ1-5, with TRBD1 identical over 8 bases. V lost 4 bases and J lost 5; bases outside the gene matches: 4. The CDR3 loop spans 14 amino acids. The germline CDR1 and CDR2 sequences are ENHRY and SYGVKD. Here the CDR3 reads CAISGSGGDQPQHF. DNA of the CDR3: TGTGCCATCAGTGGATCAGGGGGCGATCAGCCCCAGCATTTT.

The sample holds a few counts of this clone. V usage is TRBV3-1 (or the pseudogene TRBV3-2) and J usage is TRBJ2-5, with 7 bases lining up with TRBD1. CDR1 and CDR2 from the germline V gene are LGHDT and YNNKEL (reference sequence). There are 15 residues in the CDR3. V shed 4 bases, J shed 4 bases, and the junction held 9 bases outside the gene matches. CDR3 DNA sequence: TGTGCCAGCAGCCTTTCTAGGGGGCAGATAGAGACCCAGTACTTC. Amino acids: CASSLSRGQIETQYF.

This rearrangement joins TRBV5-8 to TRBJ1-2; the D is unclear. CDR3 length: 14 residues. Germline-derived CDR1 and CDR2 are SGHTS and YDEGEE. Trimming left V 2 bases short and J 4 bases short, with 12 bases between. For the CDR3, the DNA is TGTGCCAGCAGCTTTACGGACTTTTCCTATGGCTACACCTTC. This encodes CASSFTDFSYGYTF.

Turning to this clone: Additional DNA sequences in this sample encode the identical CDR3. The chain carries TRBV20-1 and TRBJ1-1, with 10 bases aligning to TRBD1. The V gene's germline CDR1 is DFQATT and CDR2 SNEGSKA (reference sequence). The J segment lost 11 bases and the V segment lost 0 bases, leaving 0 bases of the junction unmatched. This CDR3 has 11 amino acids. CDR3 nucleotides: TGCAGTGCTAGAGAGGACAGGGGGGCTTTCTTT. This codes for CSAREDRGAFF.

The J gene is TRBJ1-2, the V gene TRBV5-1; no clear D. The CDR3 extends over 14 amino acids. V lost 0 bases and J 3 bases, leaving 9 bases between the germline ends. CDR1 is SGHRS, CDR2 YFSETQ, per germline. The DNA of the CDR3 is TGCGCCAGCAGCTTGGTCGGAGCTGACTATGGCTACACCTTC. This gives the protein CASSLVGADYGYTF.

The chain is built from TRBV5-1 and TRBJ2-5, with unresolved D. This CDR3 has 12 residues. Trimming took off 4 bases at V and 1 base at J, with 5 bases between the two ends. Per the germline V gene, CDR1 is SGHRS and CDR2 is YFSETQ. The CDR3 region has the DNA TGCGCCAGCAGCCCGTCCCAAGAGACCCAGTACTTC. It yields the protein CASSPSQETQYF.

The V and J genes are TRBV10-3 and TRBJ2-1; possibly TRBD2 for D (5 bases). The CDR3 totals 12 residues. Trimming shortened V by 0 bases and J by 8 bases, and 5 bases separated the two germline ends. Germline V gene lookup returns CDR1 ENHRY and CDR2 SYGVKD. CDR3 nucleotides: TGTGCCATCAGTGAGTCGAGGGATGAGCAGTTCTTC. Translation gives CAISESRDEQFF.